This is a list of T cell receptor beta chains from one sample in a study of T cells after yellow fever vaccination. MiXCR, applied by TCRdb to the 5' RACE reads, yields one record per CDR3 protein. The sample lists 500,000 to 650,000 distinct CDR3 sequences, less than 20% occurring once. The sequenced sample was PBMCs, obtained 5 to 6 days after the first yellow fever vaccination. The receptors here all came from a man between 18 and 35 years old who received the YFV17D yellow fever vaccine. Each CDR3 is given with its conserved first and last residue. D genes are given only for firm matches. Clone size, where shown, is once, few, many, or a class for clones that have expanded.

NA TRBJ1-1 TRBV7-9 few CASSLLKQNTEAFF TGTGCCAGCAGCTTACTGAAGCAGAACACTGAAGCTTTCTTT
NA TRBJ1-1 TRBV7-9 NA CASSPGTGTEAFF TGTGCCAGCAGCCCCGGGACGGGGACTGAAGCTTTCTTT
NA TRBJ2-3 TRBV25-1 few CASAVQGTSTDTQYF TGTGCCAGCGCTGTACAGGGGACTAGCACAGATACGCAGTATTTT
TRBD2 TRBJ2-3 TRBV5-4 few CASSLARRGRVDTQYF TGTGCCAGCAGCTTGGCGCGACGGGGGAGGGTAGATACGCAGTATTTT
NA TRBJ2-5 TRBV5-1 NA CASSLRQSQETQYF TGCGCCAGCAGCTTGAGGCAGTCTCAAGAGACCCAGTACTTC
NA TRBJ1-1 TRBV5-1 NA CASSLSDPNTEAFF TGCGCCAGCAGCTTGTCTGACCCGAACACTGAAGCTTTCTTT
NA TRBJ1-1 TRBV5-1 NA CASSLSPGSYPRVNTEAFF TGCGCCAGCAGCTTGTCTCCGGGATCTTATCCCCGTGTGAACACTGAAGCTTTCTTT
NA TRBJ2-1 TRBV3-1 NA CASQRSREGGSSYNEQFF TGTGCCAGCCAGCGATCTAGGGAGGGGGGGAGCTCCTACAATGAGCAGTTCTTC
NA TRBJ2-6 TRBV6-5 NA CASSWGNRGGSSGANVLTF TGTGCCAGCAGTTGGGGGAACAGGGGAGGCTCCTCTGGGGCCAACGTCCTGACTTTC
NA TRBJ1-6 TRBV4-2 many CASSHNVGARPHQTTDNSPLHF TGTGCCAGCAGCCACAATGTGGGTGCGAGGCCGCATCAGACGACAGATAATTCACCCCTCCACTTT
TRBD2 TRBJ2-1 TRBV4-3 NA CASSLGPSGGGNEQFF TGCGCCAGCAGCCTGGGCCCTAGCGGGGGGGGGAATGAGCAGTTCTTC
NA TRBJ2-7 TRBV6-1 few CASGSGSISYEQYF TGTGCCAGCGGATCAGGCTCCATCTCCTACGAGCAGTACTTC
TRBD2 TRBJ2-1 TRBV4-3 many CASSQELAESYNEQFF TGCGCCAGCAGCCAAGAACTAGCGGAATCCTACAATGAGCAGTTCTTC
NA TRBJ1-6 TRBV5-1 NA CASSLYGDSYNSPLHF TGCGCCAGCAGCTTATACGGCGACTCCTATAATTCACCCCTCCACTTT
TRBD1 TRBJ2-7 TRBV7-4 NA CASSSRADRAAEQYF TGTGCCAGCAGCTCGAGAGCTGACAGGGCGGCCGAGCAGTACTTC
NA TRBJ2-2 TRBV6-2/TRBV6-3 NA CASSPAEAGELFF TGTGCCAGCAGCCCCGCCGAGGCCGGGGAGCTGTTTTTT
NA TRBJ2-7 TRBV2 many CASSGTPYEQYF TGTGCCAGCAGCGGGACTCCCTACGAGCAGTACTTC
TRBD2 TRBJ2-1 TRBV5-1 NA CASSPGGGAYEQFF TGCGCCAGCAGCCCGGGGGGGGGGGCGTATGAGCAGTTCTTC
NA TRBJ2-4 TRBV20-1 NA CSAVSHAKNIQYF TGCAGTGCTGTATCTCACGCCAAAAACATTCAGTACTTC
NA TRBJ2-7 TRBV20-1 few CSAIPWGAREQYF TGCAGTGCTATCCCGTGGGGGGCCAGGGAGCAGTACTTC
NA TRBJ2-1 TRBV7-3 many CASSAQRYNEQFF TGTGCCAGCTCTGCTCAGAGATACAATGAGCAGTTCTTC
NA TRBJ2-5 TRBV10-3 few CAIRATGQETQYF TGTGCCATCAGGGCGACAGGACAAGAGACCCAGTACTTC
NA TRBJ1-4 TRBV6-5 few CASSYGAGNEKLFF TGTGCCAGCAGTTACGGGGCAGGGAATGAAAAACTGTTTTTT
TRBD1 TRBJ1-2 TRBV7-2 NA CASSSTGTGRYGYTF TGTGCCAGCAGCTCAACCGGGACAGGGAGATATGGCTACACCTTC
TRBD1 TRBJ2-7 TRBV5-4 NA CASSWDRGTSYEQYF TGTGCCAGCAGCTGGGACAGGGGGACTTCCTACGAGCAGTACTTC
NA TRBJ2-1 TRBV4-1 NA CASSQAPPRPYNEQFF TGCGCCAGCAGCCAAGCCCCCCCGCGTCCCTACAATGAGCAGTTCTTC
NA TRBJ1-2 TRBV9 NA CASSVEPLTSYGYTF TGTGCCAGCAGCGTAGAGCCCCTCACCAGCTATGGCTACACCTTC
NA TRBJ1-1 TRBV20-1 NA CSARDRKSGAYTEAFF TGCAGTGCTAGAGACCGAAAGTCGGGGGCGTACACTGAAGCTTTCTTT
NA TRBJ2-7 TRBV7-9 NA CASSLNEGSVLF TGTGCCAGCAGCTTAAACGAGGGGTCAGTCTTATTC
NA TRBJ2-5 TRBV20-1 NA CSARPGRSLLQETQYF TGCAGTGCTAGACCTGGTCGGAGCCTACTACAAGAGACCCAGTACTTC
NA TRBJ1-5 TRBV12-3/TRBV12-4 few CASSTEGSNQPQHF TGTGCCAGCAGTACTGAGGGGAGCAATCAGCCCCAGCATTTT
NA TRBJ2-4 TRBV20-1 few CSAVPGGNIQYF TGCAGTGCTGTGCCCGGTGGAAACATTCAGTACTTC
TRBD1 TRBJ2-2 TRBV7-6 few CASSSGPGQGANTGELFF TGTGCCAGCAGCTCGGGGCCGGGACAGGGGGCGAACACCGGGGAGCTGTTTTTT
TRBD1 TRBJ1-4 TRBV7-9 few CASSLSRQGGEKLFF TGTGCCAGCAGCTTATCGCGACAGGGAGGAGAAAAACTGTTTTTT
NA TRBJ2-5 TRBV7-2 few CASSPGDGETQYF TGTGCCAGCAGCCCAGGGGATGGGGAGACCCAGTACTTC
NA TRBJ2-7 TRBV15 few CATSTWDPSIEQYF TGTGCCACCAGCACCTGGGACCCGAGTATCGAGCAGTACTTC
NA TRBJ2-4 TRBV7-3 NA CASSPGPGRTKNIQYF TGTGCCAGCAGCCCGGGTCCCGGACGGACCAAAAACATTCAGTACTTC
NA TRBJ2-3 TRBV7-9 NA CASRSGRVPGTDTQYF TGTGCCAGCAGATCCGGACGGGTCCCTGGCACAGATACGCAGTATTTT
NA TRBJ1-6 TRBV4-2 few CASSRDEGSPLHF TGTGCCAGCAGCCGAGACGAGGGTTCACCCCTCCACTTT
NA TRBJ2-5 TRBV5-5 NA CASSRSWEETQYF TGTGCCAGCAGCCGCTCTTGGGAAGAGACCCAGTACTTC
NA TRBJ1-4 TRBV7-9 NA CASSRGSEKLFF TGTGCCAGCAGTCGGGGGTCCGAAAAACTGTTTTTT
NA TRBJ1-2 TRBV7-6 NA CASSPGPPKSGYTF TGTGCCAGCAGCCCCGGGCCCCCCAAGTCTGGCTACACCTTC